This entry concerns a single TCR beta chain. The table came from immunoSEQ multiplex PCR; TCRdb's copy has only in-frame clones and leaves some out. There are over 30,000 clones in the sample; around 90% occur only once, and 7.5% to 10% lies in the top ten. The CDR3 covers 14 residues. The ends were cut back, 5 bases at V and 6 bases at J, with 13 bases in the middle. CDR1 and CDR2 (germline): MNHNY, SVGAGI (reference sequence). The data belong to a study of blood T cell repertoires in COVID-19. The source is a human donor in a cohort sampled during active COVID-19. The chain combines TRBV6-6 with TRBJ1-4, with D hard to call. The material sequenced was peripheral blood. The CDR3 loop is CASSPPNPDEKLFF. Written as DNA, the CDR3 is TGTGCCAGCAGTCCCCCTAACCCCGATGAAAAACTGTTTTTT.